This passage covers 5 T cell receptor beta chains from one sample sequenced in a study of control samples from healthy donors and cancer patients. Profiled with immunoSEQ multiplex PCR; TCRdb holds only in-frame clones, not every one. The sample includes some 57,000 clones, almost 96% of them seen just once. Input material: blood. The receptors were gathered from a woman aged 25 to 39 in good health.

The chain combines TRBV24-1 with TRBJ2-5, with unresolved D. The CDR3 covers 15 residues. The V end lost 9 bases, the J end lost 1 base, and 17 bases lay between the germline ends. CDR1 and CDR2 (germline): KGHDR, SFDVKD. CDR3 nucleotides: TGTGCCACCCACCTCCAGCTAGTCGTCCAAGAGACCCAGTACTTC. This sequence encodes CATHLQLVVQETQYF.

This chain connects TRBV7-9 to TRBJ1-1; D is uncertain. The germline V and J ends were trimmed by 8 bases and 4 bases, with 14 bases remaining between them. This CDR3 is 13 amino acids long. Germline V gives CDR1 SEHNR, CDR2 FQNEAQ (reference sequence). Here the CDR3 reads CASSQTGSTEAFF. The DNA for the CDR3 is TGTGCCAGCTCACAGACGGGGAGCACTGAAGCTTTCTTT.

The chain links TRBV18 to TRBJ1-1; tentatively, D is TRBD1 (6 bases). With 6 bases removed from V and 0 bases from J, the gap between germline ends came to 17 bases. Germline V gene lookup returns CDR1 KGHSH and CDR2 LQKENI. The CDR3 contains 16 residues. CDR3 coding DNA: TGTGCCAGCTCCCCAACGTGGGGGGCCGTGAACACTGAAGCTTTCTTT. The encoded protein is CASSPTWGAVNTEAFF.

The rearrangement uses TRBV5-1 and TRBJ2-7; 9 bases fit TRBD2. V shed 1 base, J shed 6 bases, and the junction held 8 bases outside the gene matches. The germline gives CDR1 SGHRS, CDR2 YFSETQ. CDR3 length: 15 residues. Here the CDR3 DNA reads TGCGCCAGCAGCTTGACCCCTAGCGGGAAAGTCGAGCAGTACTTC. Its protein is CASSLTPSGKVEQYF.

This sequence joins TRBV10-3 and TRBJ1-5; no clear D gene. In germline, CDR1 is ENHRY, CDR2 SYGVKD. V lost 0 bases to trimming and J lost 4 bases, with 7 bases between them. The CDR3 totals 14 residues. The chain's CDR3 is CAISESIGNQPQHF. Here the CDR3 DNA reads TGTGCCATCAGTGAGTCGATCGGGAATCAGCCCCAGCATTTT.